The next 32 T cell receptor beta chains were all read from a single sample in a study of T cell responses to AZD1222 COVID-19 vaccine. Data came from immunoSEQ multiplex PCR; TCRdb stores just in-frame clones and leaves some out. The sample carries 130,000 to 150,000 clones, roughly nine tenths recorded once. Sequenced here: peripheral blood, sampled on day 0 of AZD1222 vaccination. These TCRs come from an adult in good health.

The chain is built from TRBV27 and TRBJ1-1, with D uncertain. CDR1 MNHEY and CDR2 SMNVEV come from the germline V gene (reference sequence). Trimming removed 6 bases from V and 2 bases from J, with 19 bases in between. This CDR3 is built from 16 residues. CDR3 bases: TGTGCCAGCAGCAAAGAGACGGAGTTTTTTAACACTGAAGCTTTCTTT. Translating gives CASSKETEFFNTEAFF.

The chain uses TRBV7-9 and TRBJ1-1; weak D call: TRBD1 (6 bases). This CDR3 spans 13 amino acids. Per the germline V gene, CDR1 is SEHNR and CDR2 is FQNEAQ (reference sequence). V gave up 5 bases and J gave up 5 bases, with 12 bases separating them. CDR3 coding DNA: TGTGCCAGCAGCGTGGGGGCTGGGACTGAAGCTTTCTTT. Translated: CASSVGAGTEAFF.

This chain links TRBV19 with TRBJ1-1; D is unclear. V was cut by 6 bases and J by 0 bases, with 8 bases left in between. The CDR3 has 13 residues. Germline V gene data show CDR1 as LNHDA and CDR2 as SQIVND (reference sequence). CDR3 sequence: CASSNSMNTEAFF. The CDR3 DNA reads TGTGCCAGTAGCAATTCTATGAACACTGAAGCTTTCTTT.

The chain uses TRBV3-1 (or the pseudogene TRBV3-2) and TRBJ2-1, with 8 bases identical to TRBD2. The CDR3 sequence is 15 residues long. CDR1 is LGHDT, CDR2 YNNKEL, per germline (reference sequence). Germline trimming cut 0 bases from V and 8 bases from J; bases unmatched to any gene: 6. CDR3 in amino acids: CASSQDQRGFDEQFF. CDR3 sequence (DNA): TGTGCCAGCAGCCAAGACCAGCGGGGGTTCGATGAGCAGTTCTTC.

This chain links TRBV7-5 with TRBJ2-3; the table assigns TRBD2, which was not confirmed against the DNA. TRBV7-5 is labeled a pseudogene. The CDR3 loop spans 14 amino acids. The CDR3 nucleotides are TGTGTCAGAAGCGTTAGAGTCAGCACAGATACGCAGTATTTT. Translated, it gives CVRSVRVSTDTQYF.

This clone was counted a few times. The CDR3 bases are TGCGCCAGCAGTCGGGGAGGGAACTATGGCTACACCTTC. Its protein is CASSRGGNYGYTF. This chain links TRBV10-1 with TRBJ1-2; D is unresolved. This CDR3 has 13 residues. Per germline, CDR1 WNHNN and CDR2 SYGVQD (reference sequence). Trimming took off 5 bases at V and 2 bases at J, with 9 bases between the two ends.

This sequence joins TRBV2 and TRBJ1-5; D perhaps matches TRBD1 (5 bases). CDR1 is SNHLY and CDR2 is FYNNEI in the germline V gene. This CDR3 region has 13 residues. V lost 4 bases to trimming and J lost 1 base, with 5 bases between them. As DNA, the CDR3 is TGTGCCAGCAGTGGGGGGAGCAATCAGCCCCAGCATTTT. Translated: CASSGGSNQPQHF.

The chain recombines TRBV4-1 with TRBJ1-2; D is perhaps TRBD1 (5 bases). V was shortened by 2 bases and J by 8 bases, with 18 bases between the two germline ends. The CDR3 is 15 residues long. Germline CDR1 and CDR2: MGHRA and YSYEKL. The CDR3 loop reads CASSQPDTPGGGYTF. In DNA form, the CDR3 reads TGCGCCAGCAGCCAACCGGACACCCCTGGGGGGGGCTACACCTTC.

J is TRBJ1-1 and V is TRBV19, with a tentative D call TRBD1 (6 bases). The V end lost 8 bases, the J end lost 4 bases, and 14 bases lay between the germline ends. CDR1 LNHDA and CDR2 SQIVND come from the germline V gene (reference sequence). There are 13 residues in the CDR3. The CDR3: CASLAGAGTEAFF. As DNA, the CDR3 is TGTGCCAGTTTGGCAGGGGCCGGCACTGAAGCTTTCTTT.

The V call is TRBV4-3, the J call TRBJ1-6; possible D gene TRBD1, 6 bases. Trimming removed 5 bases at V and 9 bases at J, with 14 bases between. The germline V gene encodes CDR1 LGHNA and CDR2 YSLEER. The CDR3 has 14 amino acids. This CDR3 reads CASSRGAGISPLHF. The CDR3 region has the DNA TGCGCCAGCAGCAGGGGGGCAGGGATTTCACCCCTCCACTTT.

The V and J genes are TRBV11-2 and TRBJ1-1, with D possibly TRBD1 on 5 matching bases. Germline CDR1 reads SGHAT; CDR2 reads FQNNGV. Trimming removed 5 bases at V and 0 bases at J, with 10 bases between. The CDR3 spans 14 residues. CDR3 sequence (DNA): TGTGCCAGCAGCAAAGACAGAGTGAACACTGAAGCTTTCTTT. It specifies CASSKDRVNTEAFF.

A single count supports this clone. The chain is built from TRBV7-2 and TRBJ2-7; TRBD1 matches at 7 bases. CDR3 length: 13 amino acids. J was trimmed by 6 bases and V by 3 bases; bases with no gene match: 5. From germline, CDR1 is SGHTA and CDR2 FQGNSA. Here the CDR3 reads CASSLTGLGEQYF. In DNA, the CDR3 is TGTGCCAGCAGCTTGACAGGGTTGGGCGAGCAGTACTTC.

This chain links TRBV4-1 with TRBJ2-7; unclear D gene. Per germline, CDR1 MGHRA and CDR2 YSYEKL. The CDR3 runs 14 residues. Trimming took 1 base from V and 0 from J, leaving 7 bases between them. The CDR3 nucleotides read TGCGCCAGCAGCCAAGTGAGGCACTCCTACGAGCAGTACTTC. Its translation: CASSQVRHSYEQYF.

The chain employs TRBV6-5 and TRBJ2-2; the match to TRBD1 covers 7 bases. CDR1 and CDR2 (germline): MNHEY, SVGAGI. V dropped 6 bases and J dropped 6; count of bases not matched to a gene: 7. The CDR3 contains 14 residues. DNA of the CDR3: TGTGCCAGCAGACGACAGGGAAATGCCGGGGAGCTGTTTTTT. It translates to CASRRQGNAGELFF.

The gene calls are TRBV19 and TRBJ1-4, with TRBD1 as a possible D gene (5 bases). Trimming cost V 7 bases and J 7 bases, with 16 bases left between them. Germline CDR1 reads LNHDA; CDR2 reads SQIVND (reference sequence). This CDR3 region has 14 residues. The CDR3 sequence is CASTPAIGAEKLFF. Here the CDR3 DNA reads TGTGCCAGTACCCCAGCCATTGGGGCTGAAAAACTGTTTTTT.

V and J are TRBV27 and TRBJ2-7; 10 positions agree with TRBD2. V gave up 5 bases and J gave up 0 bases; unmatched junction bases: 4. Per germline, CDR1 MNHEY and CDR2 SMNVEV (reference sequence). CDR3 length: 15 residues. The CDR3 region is CASSTTSGTSYEQYF. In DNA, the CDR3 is TGTGCCAGCAGTACCACTAGCGGGACCTCCTACGAGCAGTACTTC.

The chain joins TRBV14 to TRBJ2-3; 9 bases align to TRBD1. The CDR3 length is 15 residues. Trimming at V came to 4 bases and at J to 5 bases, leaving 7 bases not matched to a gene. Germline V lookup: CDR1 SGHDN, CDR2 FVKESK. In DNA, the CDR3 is TGTGCCAGCAGCCCGTACAGGGGGCCAGGAGATACGCAGTATTTT. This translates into CASSPYRGPGDTQYF.

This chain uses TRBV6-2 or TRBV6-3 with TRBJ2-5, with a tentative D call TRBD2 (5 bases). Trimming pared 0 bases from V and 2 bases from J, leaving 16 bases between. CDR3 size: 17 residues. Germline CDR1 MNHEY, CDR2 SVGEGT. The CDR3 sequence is CASSYSKRPGNQETQYF. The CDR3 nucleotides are TGTGCCAGCAGTTACTCGAAACGCCCGGGGAATCAAGAGACCCAGTACTTC.

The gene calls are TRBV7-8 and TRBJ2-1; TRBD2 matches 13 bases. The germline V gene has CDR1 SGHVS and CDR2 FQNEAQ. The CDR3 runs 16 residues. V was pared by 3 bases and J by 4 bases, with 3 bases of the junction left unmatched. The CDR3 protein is CASSFTLAGGYNEQFF. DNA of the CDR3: TGTGCCAGCAGCTTCACACTAGCGGGGGGGTACAATGAGCAGTTCTTC.

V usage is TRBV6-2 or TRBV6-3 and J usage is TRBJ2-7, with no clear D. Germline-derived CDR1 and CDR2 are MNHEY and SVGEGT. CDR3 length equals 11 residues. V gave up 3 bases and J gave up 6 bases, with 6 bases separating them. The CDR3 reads CASSYKIEQYF. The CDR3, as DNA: TGTGCCAGCAGTTATAAAATCGAGCAGTACTTC.

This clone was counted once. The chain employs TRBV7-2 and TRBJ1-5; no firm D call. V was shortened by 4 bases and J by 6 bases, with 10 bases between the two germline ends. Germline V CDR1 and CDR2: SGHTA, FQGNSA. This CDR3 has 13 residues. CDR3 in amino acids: CASSSLMGQPQHF. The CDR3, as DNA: TGTGCCAGCAGCTCCCTTATGGGTCAGCCCCAGCATTTT.

The chain's CDR3 is CASSSWTGKNYEQYF. DNA of the CDR3: TGTGCCAGCAGTTCCTGGACAGGGAAAAACTACGAGCAGTACTTC. The chain joins TRBV25-1 to TRBJ2-7; 8 nucleotides agree with TRBD1. The V and J ends lost 5 bases and 3 bases, in that order; junction bases with no gene match: 9. Germline V gene lookup returns CDR1 MGHDK and CDR2 SYGVNS. This CDR3 spans 15 amino acids.

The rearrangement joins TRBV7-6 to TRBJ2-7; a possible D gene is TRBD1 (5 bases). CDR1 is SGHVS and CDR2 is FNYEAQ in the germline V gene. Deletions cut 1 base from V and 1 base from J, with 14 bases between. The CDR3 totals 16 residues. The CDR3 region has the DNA TGTGCCAGCAGCTTAGGGTCTGGACAACTGTCCTACGAGCAGTACTTC. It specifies CASSLGSGQLSYEQYF.

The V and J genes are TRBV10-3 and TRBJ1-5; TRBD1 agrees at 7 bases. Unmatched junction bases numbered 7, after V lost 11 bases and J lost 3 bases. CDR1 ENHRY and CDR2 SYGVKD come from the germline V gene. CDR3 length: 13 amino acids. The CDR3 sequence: CASTGVNNQPQHF. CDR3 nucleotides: TGTGCCTCAACAGGGGTCAACAATCAGCCCCAGCATTTT.

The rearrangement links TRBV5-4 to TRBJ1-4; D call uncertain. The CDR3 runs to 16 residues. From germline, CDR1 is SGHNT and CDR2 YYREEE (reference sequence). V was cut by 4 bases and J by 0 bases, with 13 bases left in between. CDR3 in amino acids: CASSPGGPPTNEKLFF. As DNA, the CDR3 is TGTGCCAGCAGCCCCGGCGGGCCACCAACTAATGAAAAACTGTTTTTT. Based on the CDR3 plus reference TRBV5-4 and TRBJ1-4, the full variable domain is ETGVTQSPTHLIKTRGQQVTLRCSSQSGHNTVSWYQQALGQGPQFIFQYYREEENGRGNFPPRFSGLQFPNYSSELNVNALELDDSALYLCASSPGGPPTNEKLFFGSGTQLSVL.

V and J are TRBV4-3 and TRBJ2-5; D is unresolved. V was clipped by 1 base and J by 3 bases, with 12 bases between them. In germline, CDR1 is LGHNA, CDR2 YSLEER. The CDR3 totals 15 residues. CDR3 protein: CASSQVWGSKETQYF. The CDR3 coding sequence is TGCGCCAGCAGCCAAGTGTGGGGAAGTAAAGAGACCCAGTACTTC.

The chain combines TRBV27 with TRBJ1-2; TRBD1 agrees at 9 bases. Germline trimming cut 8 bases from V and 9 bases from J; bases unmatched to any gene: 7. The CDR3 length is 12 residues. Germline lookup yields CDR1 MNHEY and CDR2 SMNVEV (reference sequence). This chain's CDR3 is CASSNRGRSYTF. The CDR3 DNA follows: TGTGCCAGCTCCAACAGGGGGCGCAGCTACACCTTC.

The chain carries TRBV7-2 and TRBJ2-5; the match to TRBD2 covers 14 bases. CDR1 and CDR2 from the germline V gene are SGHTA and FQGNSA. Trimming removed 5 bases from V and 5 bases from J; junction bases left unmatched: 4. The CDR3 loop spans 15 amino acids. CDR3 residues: CASSAGLAGAETQYF. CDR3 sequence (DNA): TGTGCCAGCAGCGCGGGACTAGCGGGAGCTGAGACCCAGTACTTC.

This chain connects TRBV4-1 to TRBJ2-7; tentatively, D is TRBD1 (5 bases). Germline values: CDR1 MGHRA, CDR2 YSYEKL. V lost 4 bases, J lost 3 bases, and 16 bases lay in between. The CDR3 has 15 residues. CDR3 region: CASSLTTGQDYEQYF. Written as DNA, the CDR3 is TGCGCCAGCAGCCTCACAACAGGCCAGGACTACGAGCAGTACTTC.

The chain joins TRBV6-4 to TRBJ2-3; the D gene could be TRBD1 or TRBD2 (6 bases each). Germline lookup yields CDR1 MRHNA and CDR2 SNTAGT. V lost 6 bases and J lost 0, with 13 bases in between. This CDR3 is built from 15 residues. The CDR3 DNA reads TGTGCCAGCAGACACCGAGGGGGGAGCACAGATACGCAGTATTTT. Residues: CASRHRGGSTDTQYF.

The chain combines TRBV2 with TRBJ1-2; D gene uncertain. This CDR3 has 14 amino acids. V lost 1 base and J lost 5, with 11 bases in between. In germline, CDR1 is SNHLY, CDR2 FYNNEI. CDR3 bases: TGTGCCAGCAGTGAAGGCCCCTCGGGTTATGGCTACACCTTC. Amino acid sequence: CASSEGPSGYGYTF.

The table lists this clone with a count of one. For the CDR3, the DNA is TGCGCCAGCAGCCAAGGGGTTCCCCGTAATAATTCACCCCTCCACTTT. It specifies CASSQGVPRNNSPLHF. The V and J genes are TRBV4-3 and TRBJ1-6; D is unclear. The V end was cut by 1 base, the J end by 5 bases, with 12 bases between. Germline CDR1 reads LGHNA; CDR2 reads YSLEER. The CDR3 has 16 residues.